What follows is one T cell receptor beta chain and its context. Its specificity is not known. The data derive from a study of blood T cells in healthy people across ages. Germline V CDR1 and CDR2: WSHSY, SAAADI. The CDR3 length is 14 residues. Trimming left V 7 bases short and J 5 bases short, with 14 bases between. Whole-study findings and limits: Long-lived donors exceeded aged donors in naive CD4+ cells and diversity.

PCR was performed a second time for roughly 7 to 12 cycles using a sample-barcoded 5' primer and a J-beta primer mix. A minimum of 3 million CDR3-containing paired-end reads was obtained for each sample. Via MiXCR, TCRdb re-called the 5' RACE reads, giving one row per CDR3 protein. The data hold 700,000 or so distinct CDR3 sequences, with over 40% observed a single time. Isolated PBMCs totaled at least 6.5 million in each sample. Extracted total RNA amounted to at least 5 micrograms for each sample. The sequence was obtained from an elderly man in good health. The chain is built from TRBV10-2 and TRBJ1-4, with no clear D. The sequencing sample was made of blood. The CDR3: CASTDLGKNEKLFF. The CDR3 DNA reads as TGCGCCAGCACCGACCTGGGGAAGAATGAAAAACTGTTTTTT.